A selection of T cell receptor beta chains follows, all from one sample in a study of blood T cells in healthy people across ages. TCRdb redid the calling of the 5' RACE reads with MiXCR, one entry per CDR3 protein. The repertoire consists of hundreds of thousands of distinct CDR3 sequences, with approximately 21% occurring once and the leading ten covering approximately 3.7%. Sequencing was done on a sample of blood. The origin of the receptors is an older man in good health. Both conserved end residues are part of each CDR3. A D gene is named only where the DNA matches it firmly. Some rows mark clone size as missing; the rest say once, few, many or name a class of expanded clone.

clone size,J gene,V gene,D gene,CDR3 protein,CDR3 DNA
many,TRBJ2-7,TRBV27,-,CASSLGAEYEQYF,TGTGCCAGCAGTTTGGGGGCAGAATACGAGCAGTACTTC
-,TRBJ1-2,TRBV29-1,TRBD1,CSDRQGTGGYTF,TGCAGCGACCGACAGGGCACCGGTGGCTACACCTTC
few,TRBJ2-5,TRBV15,TRBD2,CATSRGTSGRSQETQYF,TGTGCCACCAGCAGAGGGACTAGCGGGAGGTCACAAGAGACCCAGTACTTC
few,TRBJ2-3,TRBV2,TRBD1,CASSDGTGGTDTQYF,TGTGCCAGCAGTGATGGGACAGGGGGCACAGATACGCAGTATTTT
-,TRBJ2-5,TRBV29-1,TRBD2,CSVTSGSRSETQYF,TGCAGCGTTACTAGCGGGAGTCGGTCAGAGACCCAGTACTTC
many,TRBJ2-1,TRBV27,TRBD2,CASSIRSGTQGFNEQFF,TGTGCCAGCAGTATCCGGAGCGGGACTCAAGGATTTAATGAGCAGTTCTTC
few,TRBJ1-4,TRBV20-1,TRBD1,CSARDRTGDGEKLFF,TGCAGTGCTAGAGACCGGACAGGGGACGGTGAAAAACTGTTTTTT
-,TRBJ1-5,TRBV6-5,-,CASSSELGRGGSNQPQHF,TGTGCCAGCAGTTCCGAACTAGGGCGCGGTGGCAGCAATCAGCCCCAGCATTTT
few,TRBJ1-4,TRBV7-9,-,CASSPLVNSGKLFF,TGTGCCAGCAGCCCGTTAGTGAACTCCGGGAAACTGTTTTTT
few,TRBJ2-1,TRBV3-1,-,CASSPPPVGSNEQFF,TGTGCCAGCAGCCCTCCTCCAGTCGGAAGCAATGAGCAGTTCTTC